This T cell receptor (beta chain) stems from a study of blood T cell repertoires in COVID-19. Study-level information: The cDNA or gDNA used as material had been derived from T cells, B-cell-depleted T cells, or PBMCs.

Generated by immunoSEQ multiplex PCR, the TCRdb table keeps only in-frame clones and is missing some. Of 200,000 to 250,000 clones listed, roughly nine tenths are singletons. This clone was detected once. The sample has other DNA sequences that encode this CDR3 too. The sequence came from a woman between 45 and 65 years old in a cohort exposed to, infected with or recovered from COVID-19 (not recorded which). The sample taken for sequencing was PBMCs or T cells enriched from blood (not recorded which).

CDR3 DNA: TGCGCCAGCAGCCTCGGGACCTACGAGCAGTACTTC. It yields the protein CASSLGTYEQYF. The chain joins TRBV5-1 to TRBJ2-7; weak D call: TRBD2 (5 bases). V lost 4 bases and J 2 bases, leaving 7 bases between the germline ends. The CDR3 covers 12 residues. Germline CDR1 reads SGHRS; CDR2 reads YFSETQ. Full variable domain (rest looked up from reference TRBV5-1 and TRBJ2-7): KAGVTQTPRYLIKTRGQQVTLSCSPISGHRSVSWYQQTPGQGLQFLFEYFSETQRNKGNFPGRFSGRQFSNSRSEMNVSTLELGDSALYLCASSLGTYEQYFGPGTRLTVT.